The clone carrying this T cell receptor beta chain has just a few counts. Its antigen remains unknown. Samples each had at least 5.5 micrograms of total RNA extracted. The data derive from a study of blood T cells in healthy people across ages. Study findings and constraints: Bulk PBMC profiling left naive and antigen-experienced comparisons inconclusive.

Then a second PCR, running about 7 to 11 cycles, was carried out with a sample-barcoded 5' primer and a J-beta primer mix. TCRdb independently ran MiXCR on the 5' RACE reads; one entry per CDR3 protein. This table holds more than 650,000 distinct CDR3 sequences, about a fifth found once. This CDR3 is built from 18 residues. V dropped 1 base and J dropped 6; count of bases not matched to a gene: 11. The germline gives CDR1 SGHAT, CDR2 FQNNGV. The TCR comes from a man between 70 and 80 years old in good health. The sample comprised blood. V usage is TRBV11-2 and J usage is TRBJ2-2, with TRBD1 matching over 10 bases. This chain's CDR3 is CASSLVLRRQGAPGELFF. The DNA for the CDR3 is TGTGCCAGCAGCTTAGTTCTTCGAAGACAGGGGGCTCCCGGGGAGCTGTTTTTT.